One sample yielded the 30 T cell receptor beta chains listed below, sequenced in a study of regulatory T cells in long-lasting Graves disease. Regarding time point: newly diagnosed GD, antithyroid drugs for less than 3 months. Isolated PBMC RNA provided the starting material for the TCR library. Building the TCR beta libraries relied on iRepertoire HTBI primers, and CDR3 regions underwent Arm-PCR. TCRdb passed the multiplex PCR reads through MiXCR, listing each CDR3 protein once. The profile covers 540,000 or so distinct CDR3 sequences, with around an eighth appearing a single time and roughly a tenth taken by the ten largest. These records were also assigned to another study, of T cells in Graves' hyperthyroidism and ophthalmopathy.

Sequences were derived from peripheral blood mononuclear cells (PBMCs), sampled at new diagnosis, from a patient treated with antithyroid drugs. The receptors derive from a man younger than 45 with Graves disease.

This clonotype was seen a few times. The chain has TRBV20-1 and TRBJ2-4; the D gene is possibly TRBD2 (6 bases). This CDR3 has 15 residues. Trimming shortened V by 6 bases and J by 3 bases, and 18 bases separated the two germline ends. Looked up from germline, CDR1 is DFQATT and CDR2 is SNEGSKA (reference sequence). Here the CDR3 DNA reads TGCAGTGCCCCCGTTGGGGGGTCAGGCAAAAACATTCAGTACTTC. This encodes CSAPVGGSGKNIQYF.

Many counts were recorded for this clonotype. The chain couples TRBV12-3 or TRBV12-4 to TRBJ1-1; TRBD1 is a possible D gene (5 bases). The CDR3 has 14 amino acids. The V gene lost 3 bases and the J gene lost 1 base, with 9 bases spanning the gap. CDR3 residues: CASSFLGRNTEAFF. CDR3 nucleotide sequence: TGTGCCAGCAGTTTCTTGGGACGGAACACTGAAGCTTTCTTT.

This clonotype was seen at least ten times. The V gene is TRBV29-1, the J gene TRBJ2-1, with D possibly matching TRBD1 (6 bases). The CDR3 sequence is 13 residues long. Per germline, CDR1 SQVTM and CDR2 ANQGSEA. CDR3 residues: CSGGGPPNNEQFF. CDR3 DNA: TGCAGTGGGGGCGGACCTCCTAACAATGAGCAGTTCTTC.

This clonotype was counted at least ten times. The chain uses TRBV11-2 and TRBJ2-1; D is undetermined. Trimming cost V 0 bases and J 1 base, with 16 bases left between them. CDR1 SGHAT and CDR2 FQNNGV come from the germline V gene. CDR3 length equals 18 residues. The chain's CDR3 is CASSLDLEYPWSYNEQFF. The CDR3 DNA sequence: TGTGCCAGCAGCTTAGATCTAGAATACCCTTGGTCCTACAATGAGCAGTTCTTC.

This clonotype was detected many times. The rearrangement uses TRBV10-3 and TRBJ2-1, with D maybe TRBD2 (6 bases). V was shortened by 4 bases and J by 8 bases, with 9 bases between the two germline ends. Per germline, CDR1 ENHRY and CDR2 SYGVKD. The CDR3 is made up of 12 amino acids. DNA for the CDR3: TGTGCCATCAGTGGGACTACGGATGAGCAGTTCTTC. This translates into CAISGTTDEQFF.

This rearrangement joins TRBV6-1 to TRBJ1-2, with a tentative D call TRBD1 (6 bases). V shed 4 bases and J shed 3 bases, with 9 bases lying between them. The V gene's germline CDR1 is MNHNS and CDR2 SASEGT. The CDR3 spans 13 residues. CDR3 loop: CASSGTGHYGYTF. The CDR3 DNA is TGTGCCAGCAGTGGAACAGGGCACTATGGCTACACCTTC.

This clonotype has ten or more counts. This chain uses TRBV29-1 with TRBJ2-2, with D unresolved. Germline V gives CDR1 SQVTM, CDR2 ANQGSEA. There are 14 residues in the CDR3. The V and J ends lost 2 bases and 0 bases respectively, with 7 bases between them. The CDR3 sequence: CSVELYANTGELFF. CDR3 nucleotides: TGCAGCGTTGAACTTTACGCGAACACCGGGGAGCTGTTTTTT.

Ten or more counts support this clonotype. The CDR3 is CASSLMSDLSNQPQHF. CDR3 DNA: TGTGCCAGCAGCTTAATGTCGGACTTAAGCAATCAGCCCCAGCATTTT. This sequence joins TRBV7-2 and TRBJ1-5, with unresolved D. This CDR3 spans 16 amino acids. Trimming removed 2 bases from V and 1 base from J, with 12 bases in between. Looked up from germline, CDR1 is SGHTA and CDR2 is FQGNSA.

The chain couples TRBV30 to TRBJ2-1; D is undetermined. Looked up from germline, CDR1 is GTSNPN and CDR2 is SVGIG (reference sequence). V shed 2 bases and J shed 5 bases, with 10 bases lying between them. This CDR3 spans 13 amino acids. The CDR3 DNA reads TGTGCCTGGAGTATCAAAAAAAACAATGAGCAGTTCTTC. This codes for CAWSIKKNNEQFF.

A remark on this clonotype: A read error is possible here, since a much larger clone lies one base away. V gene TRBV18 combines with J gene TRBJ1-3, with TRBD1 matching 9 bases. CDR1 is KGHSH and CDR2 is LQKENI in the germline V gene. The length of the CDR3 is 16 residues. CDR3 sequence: CASSPGQGFSGNAIYF. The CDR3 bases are TGTGCCAGCTCACCGGGACAGGGTTTCTCTGGAAACGCCATATATTTT.

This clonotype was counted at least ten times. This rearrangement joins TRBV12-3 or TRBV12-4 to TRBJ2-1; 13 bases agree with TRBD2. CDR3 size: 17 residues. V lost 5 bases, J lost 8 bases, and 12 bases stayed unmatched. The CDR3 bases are TGTGCCAGCAGTCACAGCCTTTGGACTAGCGGGAGTGATGAGCAGTTCTTC. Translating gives CASSHSLWTSGSDEQFF.

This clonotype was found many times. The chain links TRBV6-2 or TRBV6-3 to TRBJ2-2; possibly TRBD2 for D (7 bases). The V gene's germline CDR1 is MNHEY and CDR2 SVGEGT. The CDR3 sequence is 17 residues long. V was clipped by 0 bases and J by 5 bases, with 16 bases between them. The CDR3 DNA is TGTGCCAGCAGTTACTCCGGGGGGCCCTGGGGAACCGGGGAGCTGTTTTTT. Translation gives CASSYSGGPWGTGELFF.

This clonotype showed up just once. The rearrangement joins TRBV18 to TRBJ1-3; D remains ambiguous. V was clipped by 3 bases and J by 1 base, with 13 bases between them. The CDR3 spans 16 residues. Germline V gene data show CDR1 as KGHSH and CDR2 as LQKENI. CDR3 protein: CASSPYPRVSGNTIYF. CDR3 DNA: TGTGCCAGCTCACCCTACCCCCGGGTTTCTGGAAACACCATATATTTT. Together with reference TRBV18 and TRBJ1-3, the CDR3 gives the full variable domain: NAGVMQNPRHLVRRRGQEARLRCSPMKGHSHVYWYRQLPEEGLKFMVYLQKENIIDESGMPKERFSAEFPKEGPSILRIQQVVRGDSAAYFCASSPYPRVSGNTIYFGEGSWLTVV.

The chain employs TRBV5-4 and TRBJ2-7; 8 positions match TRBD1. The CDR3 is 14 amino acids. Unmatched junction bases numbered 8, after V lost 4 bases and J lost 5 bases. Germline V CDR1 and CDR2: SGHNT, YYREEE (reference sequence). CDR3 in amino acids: CASSPVDRGDEQYF. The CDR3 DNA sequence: TGTGCCAGCAGCCCAGTAGACAGGGGTGACGAGCAGTACTTC. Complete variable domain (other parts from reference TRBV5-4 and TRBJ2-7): ETGVTQSPTHLIKTRGQQVTLRCSSQSGHNTVSWYQQALGQGPQFIFQYYREEENGRGNFPPRFSGLQFPNYSSELNVNALELDDSALYLCASSPVDRGDEQYFGPGTRLTVT.

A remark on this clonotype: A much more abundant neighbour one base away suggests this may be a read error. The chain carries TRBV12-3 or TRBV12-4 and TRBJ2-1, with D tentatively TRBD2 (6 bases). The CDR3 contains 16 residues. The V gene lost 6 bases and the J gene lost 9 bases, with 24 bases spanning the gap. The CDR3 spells CASSTPGGRTYREQFF. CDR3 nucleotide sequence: TGTGCCAGCAGCACCCCCGGGGGAAGGACGTATCGTGAGCAGTTCTTC.

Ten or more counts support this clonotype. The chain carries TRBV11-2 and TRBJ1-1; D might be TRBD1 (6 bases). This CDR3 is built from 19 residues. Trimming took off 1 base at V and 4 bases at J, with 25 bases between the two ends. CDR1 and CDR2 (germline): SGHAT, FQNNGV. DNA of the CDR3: TGTGCCAGCAGCTTAGCCATCGCACGGGGGCGAGGAGGAGGCACTGAAGCTTTCTTT. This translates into CASSLAIARGRGGGTEAFF.

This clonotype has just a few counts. CDR3 loop: CSVETSGSGNEQFF. For the CDR3, the DNA is TGCAGCGTTGAAACGAGCGGGAGTGGGAATGAGCAGTTCTTC. The genes are TRBV29-1 and TRBJ2-1; 8 positions agree with TRBD2. With 2 bases clipped from V and 7 bases from J, the junction kept 7 bases outside the gene matches. CDR1 and CDR2 (germline): SQVTM, ANQGSEA. The CDR3 runs 14 residues.

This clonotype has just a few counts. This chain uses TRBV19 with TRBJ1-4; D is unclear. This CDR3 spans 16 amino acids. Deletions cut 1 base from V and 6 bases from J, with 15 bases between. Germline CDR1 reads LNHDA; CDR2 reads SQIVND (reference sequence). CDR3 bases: TGTGCCAGTAGTATAGTGGGCAGAACTGGGGATGAAAAACTGTTTTTT. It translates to CASSIVGRTGDEKLFF.

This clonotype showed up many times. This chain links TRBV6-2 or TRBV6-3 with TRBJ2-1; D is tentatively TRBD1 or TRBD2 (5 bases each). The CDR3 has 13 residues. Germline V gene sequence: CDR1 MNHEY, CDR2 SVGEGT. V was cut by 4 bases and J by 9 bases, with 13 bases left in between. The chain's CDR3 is CASSSRGFVEQFF. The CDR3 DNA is TGTGCCAGCAGTTCCCGGGGCTTTGTTGAGCAGTTCTTC.

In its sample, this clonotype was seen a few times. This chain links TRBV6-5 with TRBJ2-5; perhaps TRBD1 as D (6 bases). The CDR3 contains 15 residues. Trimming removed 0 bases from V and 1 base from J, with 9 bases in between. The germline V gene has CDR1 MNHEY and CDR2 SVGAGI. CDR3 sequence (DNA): TGTGCCAGCAGTTACTCCCGGGACACCCAAGAGACCCAGTACTTC. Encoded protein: CASSYSRDTQETQYF.

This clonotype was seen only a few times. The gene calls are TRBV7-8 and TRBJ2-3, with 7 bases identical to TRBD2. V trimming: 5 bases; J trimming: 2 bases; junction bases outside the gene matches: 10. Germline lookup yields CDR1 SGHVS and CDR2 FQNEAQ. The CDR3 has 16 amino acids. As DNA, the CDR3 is TGTGCCAGCAGCCCCGAGAGCGGGACTTACACAGATACGCAGTATTTT. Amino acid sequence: CASSPESGTYTDTQYF.

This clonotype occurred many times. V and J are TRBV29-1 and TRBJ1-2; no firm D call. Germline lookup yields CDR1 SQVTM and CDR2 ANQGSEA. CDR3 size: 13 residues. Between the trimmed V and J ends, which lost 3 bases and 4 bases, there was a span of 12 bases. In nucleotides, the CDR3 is TGCAGCGTTGATGGAAACCGGGGCTATGGCTACACCTTC. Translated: CSVDGNRGYGYTF.

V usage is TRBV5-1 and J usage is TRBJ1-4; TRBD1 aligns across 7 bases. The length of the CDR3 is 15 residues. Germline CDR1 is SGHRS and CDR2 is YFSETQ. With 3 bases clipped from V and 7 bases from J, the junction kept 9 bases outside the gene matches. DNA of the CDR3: TGCGCCAGCAGCTCTACAGGGGATCAGGGTGAAAAACTGTTTTTT. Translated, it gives CASSSTGDQGEKLFF.

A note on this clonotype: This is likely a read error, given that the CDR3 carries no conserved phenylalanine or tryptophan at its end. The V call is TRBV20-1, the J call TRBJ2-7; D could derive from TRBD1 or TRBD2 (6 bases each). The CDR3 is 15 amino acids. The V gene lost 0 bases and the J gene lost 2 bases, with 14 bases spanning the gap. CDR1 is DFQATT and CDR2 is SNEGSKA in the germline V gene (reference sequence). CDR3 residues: CSARDSGGRPYEQYL. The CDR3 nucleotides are TGCAGTGCTAGAGATAGTGGGGGGCGTCCCTACGAGCAGTACCTC.

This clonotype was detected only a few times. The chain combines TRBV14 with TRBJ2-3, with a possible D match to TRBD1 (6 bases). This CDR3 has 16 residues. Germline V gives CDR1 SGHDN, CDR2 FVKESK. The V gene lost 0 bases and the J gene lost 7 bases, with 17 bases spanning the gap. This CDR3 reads CASSQDSVAQGNTQYF. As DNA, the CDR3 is TGTGCCAGCAGCCAAGACTCGGTCGCTCAGGGGAATACGCAGTATTTT.

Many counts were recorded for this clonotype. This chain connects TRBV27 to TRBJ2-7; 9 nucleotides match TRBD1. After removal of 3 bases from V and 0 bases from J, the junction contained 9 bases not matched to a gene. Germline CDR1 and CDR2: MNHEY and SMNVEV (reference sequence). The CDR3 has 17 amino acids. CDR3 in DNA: TGTGCCAGCAGTTTTCGGGGACAGGGTGTTCTCTCCTACGAGCAGTACTTC. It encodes CASSFRGQGVLSYEQYF.

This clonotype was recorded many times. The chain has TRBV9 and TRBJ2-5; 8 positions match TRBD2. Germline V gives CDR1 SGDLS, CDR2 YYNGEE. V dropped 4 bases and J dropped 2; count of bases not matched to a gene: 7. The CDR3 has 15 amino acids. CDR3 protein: CASSSGTSGQETQYF. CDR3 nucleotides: TGTGCCAGCAGCTCCGGTACTAGCGGTCAAGAGACCCAGTACTTC.

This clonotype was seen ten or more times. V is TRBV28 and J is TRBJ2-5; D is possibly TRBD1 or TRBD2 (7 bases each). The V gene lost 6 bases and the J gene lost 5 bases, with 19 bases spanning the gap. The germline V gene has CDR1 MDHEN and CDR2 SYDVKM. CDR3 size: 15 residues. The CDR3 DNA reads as TGTGCCAGCAGGCGGACAGGACGGGGGGCGGAGACCCAGTACTTC. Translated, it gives CASRRTGRGAETQYF.

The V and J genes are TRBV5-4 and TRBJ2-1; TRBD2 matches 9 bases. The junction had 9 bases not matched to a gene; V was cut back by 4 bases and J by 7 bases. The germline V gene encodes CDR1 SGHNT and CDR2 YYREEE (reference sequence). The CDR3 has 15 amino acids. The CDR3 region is CASSPGLASRNEQFF. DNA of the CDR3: TGTGCCAGCAGCCCAGGACTAGCGTCACGGAATGAGCAGTTCTTC.

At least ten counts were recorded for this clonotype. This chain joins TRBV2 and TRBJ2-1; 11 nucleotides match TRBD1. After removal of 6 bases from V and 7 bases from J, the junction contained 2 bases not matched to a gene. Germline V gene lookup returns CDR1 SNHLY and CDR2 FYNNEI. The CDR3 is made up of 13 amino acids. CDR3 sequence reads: CASRRDRGNEQFF. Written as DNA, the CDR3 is TGTGCCAGCAGACGGGACAGGGGGAATGAGCAGTTCTTC.